This T cell receptor beta chain was profiled in a study of blood T cells in healthy people across ages (dated by TCRdb to 2014 to 2015). For the study in its entirety: In model experiments, roughly one uniquely barcoded TCR beta cDNA molecule per two T cells was captured by template switching. The study measured age-related changes in TCR beta repertoire diversity using deep sequencing normalized with unique cDNA molecular identifiers. The donors were split into four age groups: young (average 16 years), middle-aged (roughly 40), aged (roughly 65) and long-lived (about 74). Donors of different ages were randomly distributed across sequencing lanes to avoid experimental bias. The study analyzed two additional independent replicas of 1 million unique cDNA reads from the same blood draw for two donors, one aged 18 to 29 and one aged 80 or older.

Measured from the cysteine to the phenylalanine, the CDR3 is 13 residues long. The entry retains the CDR3 DNA only, 39 bases that are in frame from base 1. CDR1 and CDR2 (KGHDR, SFDVKD) derive from the germline V gene. V is shortened by 2 bases, J by 6 bases, and the region joining them spans 7 bases. This clonotype was counted between two and nine times. The target of this receptor is not known. No base quality values were provided; no much bigger clone lies one nucleotide off. Library generation was performed with 5' RACE. Sequenced on an Illumina HiSeq 2500. A second PCR of roughly 7 to 12 cycles was run with a J-beta primer mix and a sample-barcoded 5' primer. A unique molecular identifier was introduced onto each TCR beta cDNA molecule by a template-switch 5' adaptor carrying 12 random nucleotides. Each sample yielded at least 2.5 million CDR3-containing paired-end reads. The Mint cDNA synthesis kit, primed by a TRBC-specific oligonucleotide, was used to synthesize first-strand cDNA from all RNA. Following uracil-DNA glycosylase treatment, all cDNA underwent a first 18-cycle PCR with the universal primers M1SS and BC2_uni_R. As for the authors' bioinformatics: Each sample was normalized by randomly selecting 1 million high-quality reads, each carrying a distinct molecular identifier. Reads with shared molecular identifiers were discarded instead of being binned into consensus sequences. MiTCR, with a Q25 quality threshold and the strictest error-elimination algorithm, was used for CDR3 identification, clonotype clustering and error correction. A nonparametric unseen species model using Euler transformation provided a lower-bound estimate of total TCR beta diversity. TCRdb redid the processing of the public reads, applying fastp at Q25 and MiXCR, and retained in-frame beta chains. When rows share a CDR3 protein, they turn into one entry using the most common DNA and genes. TCRdb, not the authors, supplied the V and J calls. For this sample there are approximately 730,000 distinct CDR3 sequences; about 48% appear just once. In total, the top ten clones hold approximately 40% of the sample.

Overall study outcomes, separate from this receptor: Estimates of total diversity based on one million sequenced T cells were considered lower bounds and underestimates. As age increased, observed TCR beta diversity per million T cells dropped in a roughly linear way, and a significant reduction was already evident by age 40. Compared with the aged group, the long-lived group had more naive CD4+ T cells, fewer expanded clones and increased TCR diversity, suggesting age selection. A strong correlation was found between observed TCR beta diversity and the percentage of naive T cells measured by flow cytometry. Conclusive comparison of naive and antigen-experienced compartments was prevented by the profiling of bulk unsorted PBMCs. Donor CMV infection status was unknown, potentially confounding age-related changes in expanded clonotypes.

The donors were roughly 40 Caucasian individuals from Russia, aged roughly 6 to 100 years, who were systemically healthy. Each donor gave around 9.5 milliliters of peripheral blood, collected into EDTA-treated Vacutainer tubes. Ficoll-Paque density-gradient centrifugation was used to isolate PBMCs, with at least 6.5 million per sample. Trizol reagent was used to extract total RNA from the PBMCs, yielding at least 5 micrograms per sample. For every donor, flow cytometry on a PBMC aliquot measured the percentage of naive CD45RAhigh/CD27high T cells. This receptor chain uses TRBV24-1 and TRBJ2-1, with the D gene not clear enough to name. This TCR was recovered from a man at least 80 years old in good health. Sequenced: blood. CDR3 sequence: CATSDSGFNEQFF. The nucleotides read TGTGCCACCAGTGATTCTGGGTTCAATGAGCAGTTCTTC.